What follows are 25 T cell receptor beta chains derived from one specimen sequenced in a study of OX40 agonist ivuxolimab in advanced cancers. Assay: immunoSEQ multiplex PCR; the TCRdb copy retains only in-frame clones and omits some. This sample yields under 85,000 clones, of which roughly 87% are seen a single time; approximately 3.1% belongs to the top ten. The input for sequencing was CD4+ or CD8+ T cells sorted from blood, taken in a trial of the OX40 agonist ivuxolimab. These receptors originate from an adult with an advanced solid tumor such as melanoma, head and neck, liver or kidney cancer.

This clone appeared a few times. The rearrangement links TRBV5-4 to TRBJ1-5; D might be TRBD1 (6 bases). V lost 1 base, J lost 0 bases, and 17 bases lay in between. Germline-derived CDR1 and CDR2 are SGHNT and YYREEE (reference sequence). CDR3 length: 18 amino acids. CDR3 sequence: CASSLRRGPSDSNQPQHF. The CDR3 nucleotides are TGTGCCAGCAGCTTGCGCAGGGGCCCTTCCGATAGCAATCAGCCCCAGCATTTT.

This chain connects TRBV6-1 to TRBJ1-4, with D hard to call. Germline CDR1 is MNHNS and CDR2 is SASEGT. This CDR3 comprises 13 residues. The V and J ends lost 8 bases and 5 bases respectively, with 12 bases between them. CDR3 amino acids: CASGKQMNEKLFF. CDR3 DNA sequence: TGTGCCAGCGGGAAACAGATGAATGAAAAACTGTTTTTT.

V is TRBV6-5 and J is TRBJ2-5, with TRBD2 matching over 7 bases. From germline, CDR1 is MNHEY and CDR2 SVGAGI. With V trimmed by 2 bases and J by 6 bases, 6 bases remained unmatched. The CDR3 totals 14 residues. The CDR3 loop reads CASSYQPSGKTQYF. CDR3 nucleotides: TGTGCCAGCAGTTACCAGCCTAGCGGAAAGACCCAGTACTTC.

This chain links TRBV7-9 with TRBJ2-7; unclear D gene. Trimming took off 4 bases at V and 6 bases at J, with 13 bases between the two ends. Germline CDR1 is SEHNR and CDR2 is FQNEAQ (reference sequence). The CDR3 sequence is 13 residues long. The CDR3 DNA sequence: TGTGCCAGCAGCTCTGATGGCCCGGCCGAGCAGTACTTC. This translates into CASSSDGPAEQYF.

The chain combines TRBV11-2 with TRBJ2-2, with TRBD2 identical over 7 bases. The CDR3 sequence is 15 residues long. Germline CDR1 SGHAT, CDR2 FQNNGV. After removal of 2 bases from V and 3 bases from J, the junction contained 3 bases not matched to a gene. The CDR3 loop reads CASSLLGLDTGELFF. CDR3 sequence (DNA): TGTGCCAGCAGCTTATTAGGACTAGACACCGGGGAGCTGTTTTTT.

CDR3 nucleotide sequence: TGTGCCAGCAGTCGCTACGACAGTAGCAATCAGCCCCAGCATTTT. This translates into CASSRYDSSNQPQHF. This chain uses TRBV6-5 with TRBJ1-5, with a possible D match to TRBD1 (5 bases). The CDR3 is made up of 15 amino acids. V lost 5 bases and J lost 0, with 11 bases in between. Germline V lookup: CDR1 MNHEY, CDR2 SVGAGI.

The rearrangement uses TRBV7-2 and TRBJ2-7; either TRBD1 or TRBD2 may fit D (6 bases each). The CDR3 runs 15 residues. Trimming pared 1 base from V and 3 bases from J, leaving 13 bases between. Germline CDR1 SGHTA, CDR2 FQGNSA. The DNA for the CDR3 is TGTGCCAGCAGCTTAGGTCGGAGGGGGGACTACGAGCAGTACTTC. Its protein product is CASSLGRRGDYEQYF.

There are a few counts of this clone. This chain joins TRBV19 and TRBJ1-5; TRBD1 aligns across 9 bases. Germline V gene sequence: CDR1 LNHDA, CDR2 SQIVND (reference sequence). The V segment lost 1 base and the J segment 5 bases; nucleotides outside the gene matches: 3. The CDR3 runs to 15 residues. The CDR3 coding sequence is TGTGCCAGTAGTATAGCTGGGACAGGGTATCAGCCCCAGCATTTT. This gives the protein CASSIAGTGYQPQHF.

This chain uses TRBV9 with TRBJ2-1; 10 positions agree with TRBD2. Germline CDR1 SGDLS, CDR2 YYNGEE. Losses at the gene ends were 0 bases for V and 8 bases for J; bases not matched to a gene: 8. This CDR3 has 16 amino acids. The CDR3 DNA reads as TGTGCCAGCAGCGTAGCTAGCGGGAGAGGGAGCGATGAGCAGTTCTTC. Its protein is CASSVASGRGSDEQFF.

The rearrangement uses TRBV28 and TRBJ1-4; unclear D gene. This CDR3 is built from 13 residues. Per germline, CDR1 MDHEN and CDR2 SYDVKM. V lost 3 bases to trimming and J lost 7 bases, with 9 bases between them. Written as DNA, the CDR3 is TGTGCCAGCAGTTTTTACCAAGGTGAAAAACTGTTTTTT. This codes for CASSFYQGEKLFF.

The chain couples TRBV2 to TRBJ2-5; the D call may be TRBD1 or TRBD2 (5 bases each). V lost 8 bases, J lost 5 bases, and 9 bases lay in between. The V gene's germline CDR1 is SNHLY and CDR2 FYNNEI. The CDR3 covers 11 residues. CDR3 DNA: TGTGCCAGCTGGGGCGGGGAGACCCAGTACTTC. Amino acid sequence: CASWGGETQYF.

This rearrangement joins TRBV10-1 to TRBJ1-5; D possibly corresponds to TRBD1 (5 bases). V lost 6 bases and J 5 bases, leaving 17 bases between the germline ends. This CDR3 is built from 15 residues. Per the germline V gene, CDR1 is WNHNN and CDR2 is SYGVQD (reference sequence). CDR3 loop: CASRSERGRHQPQHF. CDR3 nucleotides: TGCGCCAGCAGATCGGAGAGGGGTAGGCATCAGCCCCAGCATTTT.

V usage is TRBV29-1 and J usage is TRBJ1-2; maybe TRBD1 (6 bases). The germline CDR1 and CDR2 sequences are SQVTM and ANQGSEA. The CDR3 totals 12 residues. The V and J ends lost 4 bases and 4 bases respectively, with 10 bases between them. The CDR3 nucleotides are TGCAGCGTTGCCGGGACATTCTATGGCTACACCTTC. Encoded protein: CSVAGTFYGYTF.

The rearrangement joins TRBV6-1 to TRBJ1-5; no clear D gene. Trimming took off 6 bases at V and 0 bases at J, with 9 bases between the two ends. CDR3 length: 14 amino acids. Germline V gene data show CDR1 as MNHNS and CDR2 as SASEGT. CDR3 amino acids: CASRERDSNQPQHF. In DNA, the CDR3 is TGTGCCAGCAGAGAAAGGGATAGCAATCAGCCCCAGCATTTT.

This clone has just a few counts. This chain connects TRBV29-1 to TRBJ2-7; D might be TRBD1 or TRBD2, each matching 5 bases. V lost 6 bases and J 2 bases, leaving 17 bases between the germline ends. This CDR3 region has 14 residues. CDR1 and CDR2 from the germline V gene are SQVTM and ANQGSEA. The CDR3 DNA is TGCAGCGTCGCTGGGGGAGTTCCGGCCTACGAGCAGTACTTC. Its translation is CSVAGGVPAYEQYF.

This clone came up once. This chain joins TRBV19 and TRBJ1-1; 7 nucleotides match TRBD1. CDR3 length: 14 amino acids. Germline V gene data show CDR1 as LNHDA and CDR2 as SQIVND (reference sequence). After removal of 7 bases from V and 5 bases from J, the junction contained 10 bases not matched to a gene. The chain's CDR3 is CASIWGQTKTEAFF. CDR3 coding DNA: TGTGCCAGTATCTGGGGACAGACGAAAACTGAAGCTTTCTTT.

This clone was seen once. The rearrangement uses TRBV30 and TRBJ1-1; 11 positions match TRBD1. The CDR3 contains 14 residues. After removal of 3 bases from V and 4 bases from J, the junction contained 4 bases not matched to a gene. Germline V gene sequence: CDR1 GTSNPN, CDR2 SVGIG (reference sequence). The CDR3 coding sequence is TGTGCCTGGAGCTCGGGACAGGGGGGCACTGAAGCTTTCTTT. It specifies CAWSSGQGGTEAFF.

This chain links TRBV7-8 with TRBJ2-7, with D unresolved. Trimming cost V 0 bases and J 5 bases, with 2 bases left between them. This CDR3 is built from 11 residues. Germline V gene lookup returns CDR1 SGHVS and CDR2 FQNEAQ. CDR3 residues: CASSLAHEQYF. CDR3 bases: TGTGCCAGCAGCTTAGCCCACGAGCAGTACTTC.

V gene TRBV30 combines with J gene TRBJ1-1; possibly TRBD1 for D (5 bases). CDR1 GTSNPN and CDR2 SVGIG come from the germline V gene (reference sequence). This CDR3 region has 13 residues. V was clipped by 2 bases and J by 3 bases, with 10 bases between them. The CDR3: CAWSPGWDTEAFF. CDR3 sequence (DNA): TGTGCCTGGAGTCCAGGGTGGGACACTGAAGCTTTCTTT.

The chain combines TRBV29-1 with TRBJ1-5, with D possibly TRBD1 on 5 matching bases. The CDR3 is 15 residues long. With 4 bases removed from V and 2 bases from J, the gap between germline ends came to 15 bases. Germline V lookup: CDR1 SQVTM, CDR2 ANQGSEA. The CDR3 loop is CSVAEGLLGNQPQHF. CDR3 DNA sequence: TGCAGCGTTGCTGAGGGGTTATTAGGCAATCAGCCCCAGCATTTT.

CDR3 sequence (DNA): TGCGCCAGCAGCCAGAGGCGACTCCAAGAGACCCAGTACTTC. It codes for CASSQRRLQETQYF. This chain connects TRBV5-1 to TRBJ2-5; D is ambiguous. Trimming stripped 4 bases from V and 1 base from J, with 11 bases between. Germline V gene data show CDR1 as SGHRS and CDR2 as YFSETQ. The CDR3 is made up of 14 amino acids.

The V gene is TRBV14, the J gene TRBJ2-2; D possibly matches TRBD1 or TRBD2 (6 bases each). The CDR3 consists of 15 residues. The V end was cut by 11 bases, the J end by 3 bases, with 19 bases between. CDR1 is SGHDN, CDR2 FVKESK, per germline. The CDR3 nucleotides read TGTGCCGAAAGAGGGGGGAGTCGGGACACCGGGGAGCTGTTTTTT. Amino acids: CAERGGSRDTGELFF.

The rearrangement joins TRBV4-1 to TRBJ1-4; D uncertain. Per the germline V gene, CDR1 is MGHRA and CDR2 is YSYEKL. V dropped 4 bases and J dropped 5 bases, with 11 bases sitting between them. This CDR3 has 14 amino acids. The CDR3 DNA follows: TGCGCCAGCAGCCTCGGACGGGTGAATGAAAAACTGTTTTTT. Protein product: CASSLGRVNEKLFF.

The V gene is TRBV6-1, the J gene TRBJ1-2, with a possible D match to TRBD1 (5 bases). Between the trimmed V and J ends, which lost 6 bases and 4 bases, there was a span of 12 bases. The CDR3 is 13 amino acids. CDR1 and CDR2 from the germline V gene are MNHNS and SASEGT. As DNA, the CDR3 is TGTGCCAGCAGCCAGCCGGGACTCTATGGCTACACCTTC. Residues: CASSQPGLYGYTF.

This rearrangement joins TRBV9 to TRBJ2-3; 7 bases align to TRBD2. CDR3 size: 16 residues. CDR1 SGDLS and CDR2 YYNGEE come from the germline V gene. J gave up 4 bases and V 0 bases, and 8 bases lay outside the gene matches. The CDR3 sequence: CASSVGEGPGSDTQYF. DNA of the CDR3: TGTGCCAGCAGCGTAGGGGAGGGACCCGGTTCAGATACGCAGTATTTT.